These 13 T cell receptor beta chains were sequenced from one sample in a study of cytomegalovirus exposure and HLA in healthy donors. Primers for the PCR totalled 60 Vbeta and 13 Jbeta. Some clones are missing from TCRdb's copy, which holds only in-frame ones; the method was immunoSEQ multiplex PCR. The listing records tens of thousands of clones. Source material: PBMCs. The origin of the receptors is a male donor in good health and CMV-seropositive.

This sequence joins TRBV7-9 and TRBJ2-1; 11 bases align to TRBD2. The ends lost 0 bases at V and 5 bases at J; junction bases unmatched: 6. The CDR3 has 17 amino acids. From germline, CDR1 is SEHNR and CDR2 FQNEAQ (reference sequence). The CDR3 reads CASSLALAGAYNNEQFF. CDR3 sequence (DNA): TGTGCCAGCAGCTTAGCACTAGCGGGGGCCTACAACAATGAGCAGTTCTTC.

V usage is TRBV10-3 and J usage is TRBJ2-7; D perhaps matches TRBD1 (5 bases). Looked up from germline, CDR1 is ENHRY and CDR2 is SYGVKD. Trimming stripped 6 bases from V and 1 base from J, with 10 bases between. The CDR3 totals 13 residues. The CDR3: CAIRDSVSYEQYF. CDR3 DNA: TGTGCCATCAGAGACAGCGTTTCCTACGAGCAGTACTTC.

The rearrangement links TRBV5-1 to TRBJ2-1; possibly TRBD2 for D (7 bases). V was clipped by 4 bases and J by 7 bases, with 24 bases between them. Germline lookup yields CDR1 SGHRS and CDR2 YFSETQ. The CDR3 is made up of 17 amino acids. The CDR3 protein is CASSPGVGAGALNEQFF. In DNA form, the CDR3 reads TGCGCCAGCAGCCCGGGCGTAGGGGCGGGGGCCCTAAATGAGCAGTTCTTC.

The gene calls are TRBV14 and TRBJ2-7; 7 bases are shared with TRBD1. The junction had 7 bases not matched to a gene; V was cut back by 5 bases and J by 0 bases. The germline gives CDR1 SGHDN, CDR2 FVKESK. There are 15 residues in the CDR3. CDR3 DNA: TGTGCCAGCAGCACCGACAGGGTACTCTCCTACGAGCAGTACTTC. Encoded protein: CASSTDRVLSYEQYF. Together with reference TRBV14 and TRBJ2-7, the CDR3 gives the full variable domain: EAGVTQFPSHSVIEKGQTVTLRCDPISGHDNLYWYRRVMGKEIKFLLHFVKESKQDESGMPNNRFLAERTGGTYSTLKVQPAELEDSGVYFCASSTDRVLSYEQYFGPGTRLTVT.

The chain couples TRBV5-1 to TRBJ1-1; D perhaps matches TRBD1 (6 bases). The CDR3 spans 15 residues. Germline loops: CDR1 SGHRS, CDR2 YFSETQ. V gave up 3 bases and J gave up 5 bases, with 17 bases separating them. Written as DNA, the CDR3 is TGCGCCAGCAGCTCCCGGGCAGGGGTAGAGACTGAAGCTTTCTTT. It translates to CASSSRAGVETEAFF.

This chain joins TRBV11-2 and TRBJ2-7, with TRBD2 identical over 8 bases. The CDR3 extends over 12 amino acids. Per germline, CDR1 SGHAT and CDR2 FQNNGV. The V and J ends lost 6 bases and 7 bases, in that order; junction bases with no gene match: 5. The CDR3 sequence: CASRPPGGEQYF. CDR3 coding DNA: TGTGCCAGCAGACCGCCGGGGGGGGAGCAGTACTTC.

The V gene is TRBV30, the J gene TRBJ2-5, with 8 bases identical to TRBD2. There are 14 residues in the CDR3. Germline CDR1 and CDR2: GTSNPN and SVGIG (reference sequence). The junction had 9 bases not matched to a gene; V was cut back by 4 bases and J by 5 bases. CDR3 DNA sequence: TGTGCCTGGAACTCGGGGGGGGCGGGGGAGACCCAGTACTTC. Translated: CAWNSGGAGETQYF.

The rearrangement uses TRBV19 and TRBJ2-1, with no clear D. The CDR3 loop spans 13 amino acids. V shed 7 bases and J shed 5 bases, with 12 bases lying between them. Germline V gene lookup returns CDR1 LNHDA and CDR2 SQIVND (reference sequence). CDR3 region: CASTWAADNEQFF. CDR3 in DNA: TGTGCCAGTACCTGGGCTGCAGACAATGAGCAGTTCTTC.

The chain recombines TRBV19 with TRBJ1-2; D might be TRBD1 (5 bases). Between the trimmed V and J ends, which lost 3 bases and 4 bases, there was a span of 9 bases. The CDR3 contains 13 residues. Germline CDR1 LNHDA, CDR2 SQIVND (reference sequence). The CDR3 DNA is TGTGCCAGTAGTATGCAGGGAGGCTATGGCTACACCTTC. It specifies CASSMQGGYGYTF.

J is TRBJ1-2 and V is TRBV5-6; the D is unclear. The V gene lost 2 bases and the J gene lost 4 bases, with 9 bases spanning the gap. The CDR3 extends over 13 amino acids. Per the germline V gene, CDR1 is SGHDT and CDR2 is YYEEEE. The CDR3 sequence is CASSFGEFYGYTF. As DNA, the CDR3 is TGTGCCAGCAGCTTTGGAGAGTTCTATGGCTACACCTTC.

The rearrangement uses TRBV11-2 and TRBJ2-7, with 9 bases that match TRBD2. This CDR3 spans 16 amino acids. Per the germline V gene, CDR1 is SGHAT and CDR2 is FQNNGV. V lost 8 bases to trimming and J lost 6 bases; unmatched junction nucleotides: 17. Written as DNA, the CDR3 is TGTGCCAGCGTCTTAGGCCGTGCTAGCGGGATGGGCGAGCAGTACTTC. Encoded protein: CASVLGRASGMGEQYF.

The V and J genes are TRBV6-6 and TRBJ2-1; TRBD2 might be the D (5 bases). The ends were cut back, 8 bases at V and 8 bases at J, with 16 bases in the middle. Germline V lookup: CDR1 MNHNY, CDR2 SVGAGI (reference sequence). The length of the CDR3 is 13 residues. CDR3 in amino acids: CASGPGNFDEQFF. In DNA, the CDR3 is TGTGCCAGCGGGCCCGGGAATTTTGATGAGCAGTTCTTC.

This rearrangement joins TRBV18 to TRBJ1-1; D gene uncertain. V lost 4 bases, J lost 7 bases, and 13 bases lay in between. The CDR3 has 13 amino acids. From germline, CDR1 is KGHSH and CDR2 LQKENI. The CDR3 sequence is CASSLQVSSEAFF. The CDR3 DNA reads TGTGCCAGCTCACTCCAGGTGTCAAGTGAAGCTTTCTTT.